The rows below give T cell receptor beta chains drawn from one sample of a study of T cell responses to AZD1222 COVID-19 vaccine. Sequencing was performed with immunoSEQ multiplex PCR; in TCRdb, only in-frame clones are kept and a portion is missing. The sample contains 120,000 to 150,000 clones, 85% to 95% of which appear only once. Material: peripheral blood, obtained on day 0 of AZD1222 vaccination. The origin of the receptors is an adult in good health. Both conserved end residues are trimmed from each CDR3. Each record gives: J gene, V gene, CDR3 protein.

j_call: TRBJ1-5
v_call: TRBV24-1
cdr3_aa: ATSDFPIHGSGRRPQH

j_call: TRBJ1-4
v_call: TRBV7-6
cdr3_aa: ASSPGQGREKLF

j_call: TRBJ2-1
v_call: TRBV5-4
cdr3_aa: ASSGSFGDEQF

j_call: TRBJ1-6
v_call: TRBV5-4
cdr3_aa: ASTLQGGGNSPLH

j_call: TRBJ2-2
v_call: TRBV9
cdr3_aa: ASSPRDWNTGELF

j_call: TRBJ2-7
v_call: TRBV13
cdr3_aa: ASSSNSGRRMY

j_call: TRBJ2-1
v_call: TRBV5-1
cdr3_aa: ASSLGTGFTDEQF

j_call: TRBJ1-1
v_call: TRBV7-9
cdr3_aa: ASSFRRQVNTEAF

j_call: TRBJ1-3
v_call: TRBV3-1/TRBV3-2
cdr3_aa: ASSPREGGNTIY

j_call: TRBJ1-2
v_call: TRBV5-1
cdr3_aa: ASSSNPTDYGYT

j_call: TRBJ1-2
v_call: TRBV5-6
cdr3_aa: ASSLASNYGYT

j_call: TRBJ1-1
v_call: TRBV5-1
cdr3_aa: ASSLGTANRWDTEAF

j_call: TRBJ2-7
v_call: TRBV6-5
cdr3_aa: ASSRDRGANEQY

j_call: TRBJ1-5
v_call: TRBV27
cdr3_aa: ASTTRWDPGSNQPQH

j_call: TRBJ2-5
v_call: TRBV9
cdr3_aa: ASSVGSSGVYGETQY

j_call: TRBJ1-3
v_call: TRBV6-5
cdr3_aa: ASSYSDVGSGNTIY

j_call: TRBJ1-2
v_call: TRBV5-1
cdr3_aa: ASSLPTGGGDGYT

j_call: TRBJ2-3
v_call: TRBV11-3
cdr3_aa: ASNNRGPGDTQY

j_call: TRBJ2-1
v_call: TRBV7-3
cdr3_aa: ASSPRSGGAYNEQF

j_call: TRBJ2-2
v_call: TRBV19
cdr3_aa: ASSIGPGQANTGELF

j_call: TRBJ2-1
v_call: TRBV19
cdr3_aa: ASRGKYNEQF

j_call: TRBJ1-2
v_call: TRBV3-1/TRBV3-2
cdr3_aa: ASSHGTVNYGYT

j_call: TRBJ1-1
v_call: TRBV10-3
cdr3_aa: AISELSTEAF

j_call: TRBJ2-3
v_call: TRBV21-1
cdr3_aa: ASSTIRQDLSTDTQY

j_call: TRBJ2-4
v_call: TRBV19
cdr3_aa: ASSNKVRDSCLSKNIQY

j_call: TRBJ2-3
v_call: TRBV29-1
cdr3_aa: SVEGRGQDTDTQY

j_call: TRBJ2-1
v_call: TRBV10-3
cdr3_aa: AISESRSEQF

j_call: TRBJ1-1
v_call: TRBV10-3
cdr3_aa: AISEGTEAF

j_call: TRBJ2-7
v_call: TRBV5-6
cdr3_aa: ASSRAGPIYEQY

j_call: TRBJ2-1
v_call: TRBV6-5
cdr3_aa: ASWGTGGGYEQF

j_call: TRBJ1-2
v_call: TRBV6-1
cdr3_aa: ASSERGHGEDGYT

j_call: TRBJ2-3
v_call: TRBV11-3
cdr3_aa: ASSSGQGWSTDTQY

j_call: TRBJ2-4
v_call: TRBV2
cdr3_aa: ASSDIPQGRNIQY

j_call: TRBJ2-7
v_call: TRBV6-5
cdr3_aa: ASRDSGIRSYEQY

j_call: TRBJ2-2
v_call: TRBV10-2
cdr3_aa: ASSESSGGRTGELF

j_call: TRBJ2-1
v_call: TRBV9
cdr3_aa: ASSATGDIYNEQF

j_call: TRBJ2-5
v_call: TRBV6-1
cdr3_aa: ASRLTTGFETQY

j_call: TRBJ1-1
v_call: TRBV7-3
cdr3_aa: ASSHGTGYTEAF

j_call: TRBJ1-4
v_call: TRBV3-1/TRBV3-2
cdr3_aa: ASSYRGEKLF

j_call: TRBJ1-2
v_call: TRBV6-2/TRBV6-3
cdr3_aa: ASSFRRNYGYT

j_call: TRBJ1-2
v_call: TRBV6-5
cdr3_aa: AAHGGPLYGYT

j_call: TRBJ2-5
v_call: TRBV2
cdr3_aa: ASSNPGTQY

j_call: TRBJ1-6
v_call: TRBV9
cdr3_aa: ASSEGASPLH

j_call: TRBJ1-2
v_call: TRBV5-1
cdr3_aa: ASSLQGLHDYGYT

j_call: TRBJ1-3
v_call: TRBV5-1
cdr3_aa: ASSQGDRGNTIY

j_call: TRBJ1-6
v_call: TRBV7-2
cdr3_aa: ASSYYGFRSPLH

j_call: TRBJ2-1
v_call: TRBV18
cdr3_aa: ASSPPRAADRFNEQF

j_call: TRBJ1-3
v_call: TRBV13
cdr3_aa: ASSLGVVSGNTIY

j_call: TRBJ1-2
v_call: TRBV6-4
cdr3_aa: ASSDGNSYGYT

j_call: TRBJ1-2
v_call: TRBV15
cdr3_aa: ATSGRLESYGYT

j_call: TRBJ1-1
v_call: TRBV14
cdr3_aa: ASSHTRGWTEAF

j_call: TRBJ1-1
v_call: TRBV6-1
cdr3_aa: ASSDPGPANTEAF

j_call: TRBJ2-1
v_call: TRBV6-4
cdr3_aa: ASSELSGGAAGEQF

j_call: TRBJ2-7
v_call: TRBV7-9
cdr3_aa: ASSLERVSYEQY

j_call: TRBJ1-3
v_call: TRBV6-5
cdr3_aa: ASSQGGPGNTIY

j_call: TRBJ2-7
v_call: TRBV25-1
cdr3_aa: ASRQGIEQY

j_call: TRBJ1-3
v_call: TRBV14
cdr3_aa: ASSRYTGNTIY

j_call: TRBJ2-3
v_call: TRBV5-1
cdr3_aa: ASSLITGGGDTQY

j_call: TRBJ1-5
v_call: TRBV2
cdr3_aa: ASSGTGGNQPQH

j_call: TRBJ1-4
v_call: TRBV5-4
cdr3_aa: ASSSRTGTNEKLF